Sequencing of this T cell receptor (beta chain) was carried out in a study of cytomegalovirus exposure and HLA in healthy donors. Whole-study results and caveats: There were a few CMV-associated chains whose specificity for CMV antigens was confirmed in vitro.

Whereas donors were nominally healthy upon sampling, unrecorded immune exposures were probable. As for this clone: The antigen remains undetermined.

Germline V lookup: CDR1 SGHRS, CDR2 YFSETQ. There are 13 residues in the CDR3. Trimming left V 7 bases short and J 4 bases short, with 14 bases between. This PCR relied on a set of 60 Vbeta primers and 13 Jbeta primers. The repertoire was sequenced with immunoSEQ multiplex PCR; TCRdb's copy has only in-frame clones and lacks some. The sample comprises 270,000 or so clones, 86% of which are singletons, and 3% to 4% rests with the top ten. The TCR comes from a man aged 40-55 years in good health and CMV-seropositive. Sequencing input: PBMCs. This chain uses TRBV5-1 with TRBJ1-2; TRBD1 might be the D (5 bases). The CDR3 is CASGRGDVYGYTF. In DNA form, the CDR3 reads TGCGCCAGCGGACGGGGGGACGTCTATGGCTACACCTTC.